Following are 25 T cell receptor beta chains from one sample sequenced in a study of blood T cell repertoires in COVID-19. TCRdb's table, derived via immunoSEQ multiplex PCR, lists solely in-frame clones and lacks some. The repertoire holds under 450,000 clones, with roughly 90% as singletons. The source material was peripheral blood. The receptors derive from a woman between 40 and 55 years old with COVID-19, enrolled during active disease.

This chain uses TRBV28 with TRBJ1-3; the D is unclear. The V gene's germline CDR1 is MDHEN and CDR2 SYDVKM. V was trimmed by 3 bases and J by 4 bases, leaving 7 bases between them. The CDR3 has 13 amino acids. The CDR3 bases are TGTGCCAGCAGTTTCCCGGGGGGAAACACCATATATTTT. Residues: CASSFPGGNTIYF.

This sequence joins TRBV27 and TRBJ1-1; possible D gene TRBD1, 6 bases. This CDR3 region has 16 residues. V was trimmed by 4 bases and J by 2 bases, leaving 17 bases between them. Germline CDR1 reads MNHEY; CDR2 reads SMNVEV (reference sequence). The CDR3 here is CASSSSPGHINTEAFF. CDR3 coding DNA: TGTGCCAGCAGTTCCTCTCCGGGACACATAAACACTGAAGCTTTCTTT.

This chain connects TRBV10-3 to TRBJ1-1; D remains unclear. CDR3 length: 11 amino acids. Per germline, CDR1 ENHRY and CDR2 SYGVKD. Trimming removed 6 bases from V and 1 base from J, with 3 bases in between. Here the CDR3 reads CAIRANTEAFF. The CDR3 nucleotides read TGTGCCATCAGGGCGAACACTGAAGCTTTCTTT.

The chain links TRBV24-1 to TRBJ2-1; tentatively, D is TRBD2 (7 bases). Germline V gene lookup returns CDR1 KGHDR and CDR2 SFDVKD. The CDR3 has 16 amino acids. V lost 1 base and J lost 5, with 14 bases in between. The CDR3 loop reads CATSDFRGGDDNEQFF. As DNA, the CDR3 is TGTGCCACCAGTGATTTTAGGGGGGGAGATGACAATGAGCAGTTCTTC.

The V and J genes are TRBV5-1 and TRBJ2-7; 10 bases are a match to TRBD1. CDR1 and CDR2 (germline): SGHRS, YFSETQ. This CDR3 comprises 14 residues. V was clipped by 3 bases and J by 5 bases; unmatched bases: 5. This CDR3 is CASSSRDRGNEQYF. CDR3 sequence (DNA): TGCGCCAGCAGCTCCCGGGACAGGGGAAACGAGCAGTACTTC.

The genes are TRBV24-1 and TRBJ1-6; the match to TRBD1 covers 7 bases. Germline-derived CDR1 and CDR2 are KGHDR and SFDVKD. Trimming cost V 5 bases and J 8 bases; bases outside gene matches: 5. The CDR3 length is 14 residues. The CDR3, as DNA: TGTGCCACCAGTGCCGACAGGGAACATTCACCCCTCCACTTT. As protein: CATSADREHSPLHF.

The J gene is TRBJ1-1, the V gene TRBV6-4, with TRBD1 identical over 8 bases. Per germline, CDR1 MRHNA and CDR2 SNTAGT. The CDR3 extends over 14 amino acids. J gave up 4 bases and V 5 bases, and 6 bases lay outside the gene matches. CDR3 DNA: TGTGCCAGCAGTAAGGACAGGGTGAGCACTGAAGCTTTCTTT. This sequence encodes CASSKDRVSTEAFF.

The chain has TRBV24-1 and TRBJ1-1, with unresolved D. V was trimmed by 5 bases and J by 2 bases, leaving 5 bases between them. This CDR3 is built from 12 residues. In germline, CDR1 is KGHDR, CDR2 SFDVKD. CDR3 amino acids: CATSGSNTEAFF. The DNA of the CDR3 is TGTGCCACCAGTGGTAGTAACACTGAAGCTTTCTTT.

The V call is TRBV28, the J call TRBJ1-5; D is ambiguous. Looked up from germline, CDR1 is MDHEN and CDR2 is SYDVKM. V lost 6 bases and J 2 bases, leaving 17 bases between the germline ends. The CDR3 runs to 16 residues. The CDR3 DNA reads as TGTGCCAGCAGCCTCGAGGGAGGGATGGGCAATCAGCCCCAGCATTTT. Protein sequence: CASSLEGGMGNQPQHF.

The chain recombines TRBV5-1 with TRBJ1-6; 8 bases line up with TRBD1. The length of the CDR3 is 15 residues. The V and J ends lost 0 bases and 7 bases, in that order; junction bases with no gene match: 3. Per germline, CDR1 SGHRS and CDR2 YFSETQ. The CDR3 DNA reads TGCGCCAGCAGCTTGGACGGGACAGGCAATTCACCCCTCCACTTT. This encodes CASSLDGTGNSPLHF. Full variable domain (outside the CDR3, taken from reference TRBV5-1 and TRBJ1-6): KAGVTQTPRYLIKTRGQQVTLSCSPISGHRSVSWYQQTPGQGLQFLFEYFSETQRNKGNFPGRFSGRQFSNSRSEMNVSTLELGDSALYLCASSLDGTGNSPLHFGNGTRLTVT.

This sequence joins TRBV19 and TRBJ1-1; maybe TRBD1 (5 bases). Germline lookup yields CDR1 LNHDA and CDR2 SQIVND (reference sequence). Between the trimmed V and J ends, which lost 7 bases and 3 bases, there was a span of 18 bases. CDR3 length: 15 amino acids. The CDR3 sequence is CASKPSGRVDTEAFF. CDR3 DNA sequence: TGTGCCAGTAAACCTTCAGGGCGCGTGGACACTGAAGCTTTCTTT.

V gene TRBV29-1 combines with J gene TRBJ1-2; maybe TRBD1 (5 bases). V was pared by 6 bases and J by 7 bases, with 15 bases between. From germline, CDR1 is SQVTM and CDR2 ANQGSEA. The CDR3 sequence is 12 residues long. CDR3 amino acids: CSVAVPGGGYTF. CDR3 DNA sequence: TGCAGCGTGGCGGTCCCCGGGGGTGGCTACACCTTC.

V gene TRBV30 combines with J gene TRBJ1-1; the match to TRBD1 covers 8 bases. The CDR3 loop spans 12 amino acids. After removal of 7 bases from V and 6 bases from J, the junction contained 7 bases not matched to a gene. Germline V lookup: CDR1 GTSNPN, CDR2 SVGIG (reference sequence). The CDR3 bases are TGTGCCTTTGGACAGGGAGGGCCTGAAGCTTTCTTT. It codes for CAFGQGGPEAFF.

This clone was seen only once. V and J are TRBV12-3 or TRBV12-4 and TRBJ1-5; D is uncertain. The V and J ends lost 7 bases and 2 bases respectively, with 9 bases between them. The CDR3 loop spans 13 amino acids. DNA for the CDR3: TGTGCCAGCACGGGTAATGGCAATCAGCCCCAGCATTTT. Translation gives CASTGNGNQPQHF.

The chain joins TRBV7-9 to TRBJ1-3; D gene unclear. Trimming shortened V by 5 bases and J by 1 base, and 15 bases separated the two germline ends. The CDR3 contains 16 residues. Germline V CDR1 and CDR2: SEHNR, FQNEAQ (reference sequence). CDR3 DNA: TGTGCCAGCAGCCCCTCTCTCCGGTTTTCTGGAAACACCATATATTTT. Protein product: CASSPSLRFSGNTIYF.

The chain combines TRBV4-1 with TRBJ1-4; D is unresolved. Trimming removed 6 bases at V and 4 bases at J, with 15 bases between. Germline lookup yields CDR1 MGHRA and CDR2 YSYEKL. This CDR3 is built from 15 residues. The CDR3 coding sequence is TGCGCCAGCAGTTCACGAGGGATGGGTAATGAAAAACTGTTTTTT. It is translated as CASSSRGMGNEKLFF.

The chain employs TRBV27 and TRBJ1-3; tentative D call: TRBD1 (5 bases). Germline CDR1 reads MNHEY; CDR2 reads SMNVEV (reference sequence). The CDR3 is 14 residues long. Trimming pared 8 bases from V and 8 bases from J, leaving 19 bases between. CDR3 DNA sequence: TGTGCCAGCGCTCCCGGGGGGGTTAGTGACACCATATATTTT. This codes for CASAPGGVSDTIYF.

Written as DNA, the CDR3 is TGTGCCAGCAGTTCCCGTCCCGGGACAGTTCGAGGCTACACCTTC. Its protein is CASSSRPGTVRGYTF. J is TRBJ1-2 and V is TRBV6-2 or TRBV6-3, with 7 bases that match TRBD1. The V segment lost 4 bases and the J segment 8 bases; nucleotides outside the gene matches: 13. The length of the CDR3 is 15 residues. In germline, CDR1 is MNHEY, CDR2 SVGEGT.

V is TRBV19 and J is TRBJ2-7; D call uncertain. V lost 6 bases and J 4 bases, leaving 16 bases between the germline ends. CDR1 is LNHDA and CDR2 is SQIVND in the germline V gene (reference sequence). This CDR3 region has 14 residues. As DNA, the CDR3 is TGTGCCAGTAGCCCCCGCGTTTCAGGTTACGAGCAGTACTTC. Protein product: CASSPRVSGYEQYF.

Of note for this clone: Other DNA sequences in the sample encode the same CDR3. The chain links TRBV24-1 to TRBJ1-2; no firm D call. There are 12 residues in the CDR3. CDR1 is KGHDR, CDR2 SFDVKD, per germline. The V gene lost 4 bases and the J gene lost 5 bases, with 7 bases spanning the gap. CDR3 nucleotides: TGTGCCACCAGTGACCCACTGTATGGCTACACCTTC. This codes for CATSDPLYGYTF.

J is TRBJ2-5 and V is TRBV12-3 or TRBV12-4; TRBD2 might be the D (6 bases). The germline V and J ends were trimmed by 5 bases and 2 bases, with 9 bases remaining between them. This CDR3 comprises 13 residues. The CDR3: CASSRDSQETQYF. The CDR3 DNA reads as TGTGCCAGCAGTCGGGACTCACAAGAGACCCAGTACTTC.

V and J are TRBV11-3 and TRBJ2-7, with 9 nucleotides matching TRBD1. The germline V gene encodes CDR1 SGHNT and CDR2 YENEEA. V lost 5 bases to trimming and J lost 6 bases; unmatched junction nucleotides: 11. This CDR3 spans 15 amino acids. Here the CDR3 reads CASSRGGQGRSEQYF. For the CDR3, the DNA is TGTGCCAGCAGCCGAGGGGGACAGGGTCGAAGCGAGCAGTACTTC. Looking up the rest from reference TRBV11-3 and TRBJ2-7 gives the full variable domain: EAGVVQSPRYKIIEKKQPVAFWCNPISGHNTLYWYLQNLGQGPELLIRYENEEAVDDSQLPKDRFSAERLKGVDSTLKIQPAELGDSAVYLCASSRGGQGRSEQYFGPGTRLTVT.

This chain links TRBV30 with TRBJ1-4; D might be TRBD1 (6 bases). From germline, CDR1 is GTSNPN and CDR2 SVGIG (reference sequence). V was shortened by 2 bases and J by 8 bases, with 15 bases between the two germline ends. The CDR3 consists of 14 residues. The CDR3 nucleotides are TGTGCCTGGAGTACCCCAGGGGTTCAGGAAAAACTGTTTTTT. It specifies CAWSTPGVQEKLFF.

This clone was detected only once. The chain combines TRBV5-4 with TRBJ1-6; D is perhaps TRBD1 (5 bases). This CDR3 contains 18 residues. V was pared by 5 bases and J by 5 bases, with 23 bases between. From germline, CDR1 is SGHNT and CDR2 YYREEE (reference sequence). This CDR3 is CASSFRTGTGLNNSPLHF. For the CDR3, the DNA is TGTGCCAGCAGTTTTCGAACCGGGACGGGACTCAATAATTCACCCCTCCACTTT.

This chain uses TRBV6-5 with TRBJ1-2, with 12 bases that match TRBD1. The ends lost 2 bases at V and 8 bases at J; junction bases unmatched: 3. The V gene's germline CDR1 is MNHEY and CDR2 SVGAGI. There are 14 residues in the CDR3. The CDR3, as DNA: TGTGCCAGCAGTTACCCTGGGACAGGGGGCGGCTACACCTTC. This translates into CASSYPGTGGGYTF.